The present TCR beta chain was sequenced within a study of spatial heterogeneity in lung cancer. Study-wide results and limits: In tumors, expanded intratumoral alpha and beta TCR counts tracked mutation counts.

For this clonotype: Its antigen is currently unknown.

TCRdb re-analysed the 5' RACE reads in MiXCR, keeping a single row per CDR3 protein. The sample has approximately 23,000 distinct CDR3 sequences, less than 5% seen once. The time point denotes: sample taken at primary tumor resection. Germline lookup yields CDR1 LGHNT and CDR2 FRNRAP. The CDR3 covers 13 residues. Trimming took off 1 base at V and 4 bases at J, with 6 bases between the two ends. The TCR was taken from a male donor with early-stage non-small cell lung cancer. The source material was lung tumor tissue, sampled at surgery. The J gene is TRBJ2-3, the V gene TRBV12-5, with D perhaps TRBD1 or TRBD2 (5 bases each). The CDR3 coding sequence is TGTGCTAGTGGTTTGGGAGGGGCAGATACGCAGTATTTT. The encoded protein is CASGLGGADTQYF.